The source of this T cell receptor beta chain is a study of T cells in Graves' hyperthyroidism and ophthalmopathy. Study-level points and caveats: Stable hyperthyroidism was separated from ophthalmopathy by a model based on 13 V-J features.

For this clonotype: Its antigen remains unidentified. A single base separates this from a much larger clone, so it may be a read error.

Using RNA transcripts as the source, TCR beta CDR3 regions were amplified. TCR CDR3 regions were first amplified by RT-PCR with HTBI primers. TCRdb re-called the multiplex PCR reads with MiXCR, one entry per CDR3 protein. This table holds more than 550,000 distinct CDR3 sequences, 15% to 20% found once. Hyperthyroidism was newly diagnosed in patients aged 18 to 65 (duration under 2 months). Diagnosing involved the use of clinical symptoms, serum thyroxine and TRAb, thyroid ultrasound and orbital computed tomography. The sequence came from a middle-aged man with Graves' hyperthyroidism. Sequencing input: blood.

The CDR3 is CASSYVIFGAFF. The CDR3 coding sequence is TGTGCCAGCAGTTACGTGATTTTTGGCGCTTTCTTT. This chain joins TRBV12-3 or TRBV12-4 and TRBJ1-1; D gene uncertain. The CDR3 sequence is 12 residues long. With 4 bases removed from V and 11 bases from J, the gap between germline ends came to 14 bases.